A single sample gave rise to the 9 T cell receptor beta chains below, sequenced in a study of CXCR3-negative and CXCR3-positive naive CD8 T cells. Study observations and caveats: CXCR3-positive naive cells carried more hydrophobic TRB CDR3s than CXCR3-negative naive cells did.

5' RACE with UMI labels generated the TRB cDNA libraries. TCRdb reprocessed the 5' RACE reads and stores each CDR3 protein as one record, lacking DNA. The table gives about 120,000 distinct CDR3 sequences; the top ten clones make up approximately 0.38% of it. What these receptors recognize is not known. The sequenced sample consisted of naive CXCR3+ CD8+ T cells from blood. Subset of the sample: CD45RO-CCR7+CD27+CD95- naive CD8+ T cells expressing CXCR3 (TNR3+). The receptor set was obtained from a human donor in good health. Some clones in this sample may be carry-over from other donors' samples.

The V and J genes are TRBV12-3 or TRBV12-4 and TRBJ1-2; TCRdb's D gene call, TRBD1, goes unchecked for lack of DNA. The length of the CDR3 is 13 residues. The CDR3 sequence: CASSLAAPRGYTF.

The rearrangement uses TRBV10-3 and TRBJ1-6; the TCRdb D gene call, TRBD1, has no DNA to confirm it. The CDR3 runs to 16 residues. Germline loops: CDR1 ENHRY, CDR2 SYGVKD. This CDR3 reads CAIKGPNSGTDSPLHF.

The CDR3 reads CASNPSTANEKLFF. The chain combines TRBV7-9 with TRBJ1-4; TCRdb's D call of TRBD1 is untestable without DNA. Germline V gene data show CDR1 as SEHNR and CDR2 as FQNEAQ (reference sequence). The CDR3 is 14 amino acids.

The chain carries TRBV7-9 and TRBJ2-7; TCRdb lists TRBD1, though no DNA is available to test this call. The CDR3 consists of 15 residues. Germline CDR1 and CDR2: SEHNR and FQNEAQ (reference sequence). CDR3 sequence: CASSAGQDLSYEQYF. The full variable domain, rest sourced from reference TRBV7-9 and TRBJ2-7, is DTGVSQNPRHKITKRGQNVTFRCDPISEHNRLYWYRQTLGQGPEFLTYFQNEAQLEKSRLLSDRFSAERPKGSFSTLEIQRTEQGDSAMYLCASSAGQDLSYEQYFGPGTRLTVT.

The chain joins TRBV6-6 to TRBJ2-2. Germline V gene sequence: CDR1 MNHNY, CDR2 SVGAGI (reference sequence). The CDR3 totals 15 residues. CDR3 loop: CASSYKRPDTGELFF.

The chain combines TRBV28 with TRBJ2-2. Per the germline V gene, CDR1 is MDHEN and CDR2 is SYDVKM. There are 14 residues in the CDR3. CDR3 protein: CATERGSNTGELFF. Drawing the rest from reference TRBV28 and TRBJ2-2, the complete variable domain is DVKVTQSSRYLVKRTGEKVFLECVQDMDHENMFWYRQDPGLGLRLIYFSYDVKMKEKGDIPEGYSVSREKKERFSLILESASTNQTSMYLCATERGSNTGELFFGEGSRLTVL.

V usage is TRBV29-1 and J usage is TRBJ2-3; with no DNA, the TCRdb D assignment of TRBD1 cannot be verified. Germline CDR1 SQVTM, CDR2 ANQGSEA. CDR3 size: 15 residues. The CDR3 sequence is CSVEVGQIYTDTQYF.

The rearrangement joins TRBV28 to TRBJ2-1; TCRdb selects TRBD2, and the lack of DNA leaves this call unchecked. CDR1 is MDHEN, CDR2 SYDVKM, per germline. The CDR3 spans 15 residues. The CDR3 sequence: CASSPTSGVYNEQFF.

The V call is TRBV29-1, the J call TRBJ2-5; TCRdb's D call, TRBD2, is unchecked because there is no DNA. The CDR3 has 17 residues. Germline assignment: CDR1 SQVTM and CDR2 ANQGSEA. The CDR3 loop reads CSVVVPMVAGAEETQYF. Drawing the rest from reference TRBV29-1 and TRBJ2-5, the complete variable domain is SAVISQKPSRDICQRGTSLTIQCQVDSQVTMMFWYRQQPGQSLTLIATANQGSEATYESGFVIDKFPISRPNLTFSTLTVSNMSPEDSSIYLCSVVVPMVAGAEETQYFGPGTRLLVL.